This TCR beta chain appears in the sequencing data of a study of response to subunit inactivated influenza vaccine. Study-wide results and limits: It was the authors' suggestion that each seasonal influenza vaccination recruits few new T cells.

TCRdb passed the RT-PCR reads through MiXCR, listing each CDR3 protein once. The sample includes 650,000 to 800,000 distinct CDR3 sequences, over 11% seen only once; the top ten take around 6.5%. On this clonotype itself: Its specificity is not known.

The CDR3 extends over 14 amino acids. V was pared by 3 bases and J by 0 bases, with 8 bases between. This receptor was taken from a man between 45 and 60 years old who received an inactivated influenza vaccine. The sample here was PBMCs from blood, taken 14 days before vaccination. This chain connects TRBV12-3 or TRBV12-4 to TRBJ1-2; D is ambiguous. The CDR3 DNA sequence: TGTGCCAGCAGTTTCACGGCTTCTAACTATGGCTACACCTTC. Translation: CASSFTASNYGYTF.